These 22 T cell receptor beta chains share one sample of origin, sequenced in a study of PD-1 blockade in classical Hodgkin lymphoma. The protocol was immunoSEQ multiplex PCR, while the TCRdb copy is restricted to in-frame clones and leaves out a portion. Among about 33,000 clones listed, 70% to 80% were seen once. Time point denoted: cycle 4 day 1 (C4D1), after more than five weeks of nivolumab. The patients all showed relapse after autologous stem cell transplantation, while their brentuximab vedotin exposure varied. The sample was peripheral blood mononuclear cells (PBMCs), taken before the fourth cycle of nivolumab. The receptor set was obtained from a human donor with classical Hodgkin lymphoma.

By its share, this clone is medium-sized. V gene TRBV6-5 combines with J gene TRBJ2-7, with D tentatively TRBD1 (5 bases). V was trimmed by 1 base and J by 9 bases, leaving 13 bases between them. Germline V CDR1 and CDR2: MNHEY, SVGAGI. The CDR3 has 13 residues. This CDR3 reads CASSYLTQDRQYF. Here the CDR3 DNA reads TGTGCCAGCAGTTACTTGACCCAAGACAGGCAGTACTTC.

The gene calls are TRBV7-9 and TRBJ2-7; possibly TRBD1 for D (5 bases). V was clipped by 4 bases and J by 2 bases, with 12 bases between them. The CDR3 runs to 14 residues. Germline CDR1 is SEHNR and CDR2 is FQNEAQ (reference sequence). The chain's CDR3 is CASSSQGATYEQYF. CDR3 in DNA: TGTGCCAGCAGCTCACAAGGGGCTACCTACGAGCAGTACTTC.

The chain is built from TRBV29-1 and TRBJ1-2; the D is unclear. The germline gives CDR1 SQVTM, CDR2 ANQGSEA. V was trimmed by 4 bases and J by 3 bases, leaving 9 bases between them. The CDR3 runs to 12 residues. The CDR3 protein is CSVAGVDYGYTF. The DNA for the CDR3 is TGCAGCGTTGCCGGGGTTGACTATGGCTACACCTTC. Full variable domain (outside the CDR3, taken from reference TRBV29-1 and TRBJ1-2): SAVISQKPSRDICQRGTSLTIQCQVDSQVTMMFWYRQQPGQSLTLIATANQGSEATYESGFVIDKFPISRPNLTFSTLTVSNMSPEDSSIYLCSVAGVDYGYTFGSGTRLTVV.

The chain is built from TRBV11-2 and TRBJ2-5; D may be TRBD2 (6 bases). The CDR3 length is 12 residues. Between the trimmed V and J ends, which lost 3 bases and 5 bases, there was a span of 7 bases. Per germline, CDR1 SGHAT and CDR2 FQNNGV. In nucleotides, the CDR3 is TGTGCCAGCAGCTTGGAGGGGGAGACCCAGTACTTC. Amino acids: CASSLEGETQYF.

The CDR3 region has the DNA TGTGCCAGCAGCTTAGATGGGGGAGACTATGGCTACACCTTC. Residues: CASSLDGGDYGYTF. V usage is TRBV11-1 and J usage is TRBJ1-2; TRBD1 is a possible D gene (5 bases). CDR1 and CDR2 (germline): SGHAT, FQDESV (reference sequence). V was trimmed by 1 base and J by 3 bases, leaving 9 bases between them. The CDR3 extends over 14 amino acids.

The chain joins TRBV27 to TRBJ2-5; maybe TRBD1 (6 bases). V dropped 2 bases and J dropped 1 base, with 11 bases sitting between them. CDR3 length: 15 residues. The germline CDR1 and CDR2 sequences are MNHEY and SMNVEV (reference sequence). CDR3: CASSLQQGSQETQYF. Here the CDR3 DNA reads TGTGCCAGCAGTTTACAACAGGGTTCCCAAGAGACCCAGTACTTC.

The V gene is TRBV15, the J gene TRBJ2-3; the match to TRBD2 covers 8 bases. The CDR3 runs to 14 residues. Germline CDR1 reads LNHNV; CDR2 reads YYDKDF (reference sequence). V was pared by 4 bases and J by 3 bases, with 3 bases of the junction left unmatched. CDR3 in amino acids: CATSMSGRTDTQYF. CDR3 bases: TGTGCCACCAGCATGAGCGGGAGAACAGATACGCAGTATTTT. The variable domain in full, with the rest retrieved from reference TRBV15 and TRBJ2-3, is DAMVIQNPRYQVTQFGKPVTLSCSQTLNHNVMYWYQQKSSQAPKLLFHYYDKDFNNEADTPDNFQSRRPNTSFCFLDIRSPGLGDTAMYLCATSMSGRTDTQYFGPGTRLTVL.

The chain is built from TRBV9 and TRBJ2-5, with TRBD2 matching over 13 bases. From germline, CDR1 is SGDLS and CDR2 YYNGEE. The CDR3 sequence is 17 residues long. J was trimmed by 2 bases and V by 3 bases; bases with no gene match: 7. The CDR3 region has the DNA TGTGCCAGCAGCGATTCCCCGGGACTAGCGGGACAAGAGACCCAGTACTTC. Encoded protein: CASSDSPGLAGQETQYF.

The V and J genes are TRBV11-3 and TRBJ2-6, with 7 positions matching TRBD1. The trim removed 2 bases at V and 0 bases at J, leaving 7 bases unmatched. This CDR3 contains 18 residues. From germline, CDR1 is SGHNT and CDR2 YENEEA. CDR3 region: CASSLNGDRSSGANVLTF. CDR3 sequence (DNA): TGTGCCAGCAGCTTAAATGGGGACAGAAGCTCTGGGGCCAACGTCCTGACTTTC.

The table lists this clone with a few counts. The gene calls are TRBV30 and TRBJ1-1, with 10 bases matching TRBD1. The CDR3 is 13 amino acids. Germline V gives CDR1 GTSNPN, CDR2 SVGIG (reference sequence). The trim removed 0 bases at V and 6 bases at J, leaving 1 base unmatched. As DNA, the CDR3 is TGTGCCTGGAGTGTCGGGACAGGGGCTGAAGCTTTCTTT. It is translated as CAWSVGTGAEAFF. The variable domain in full, with the rest retrieved from reference TRBV30 and TRBJ1-1, is SQTIHQWPATLVQPVGSPLSLECTVEGTSNPNLYWYRQAAGRGLQLLFYSVGIGQISSEVPQNLSASRPQDRQFILSSKKLLLSDSGFYLCAWSVGTGAEAFFGQGTRLTVV.

This clone has more than one count but fewer than ten. The chain is built from TRBV4-2 and TRBJ1-1; D ambiguous. V was pared by 2 bases and J by 4 bases, with 11 bases between. Germline V gene data show CDR1 as LGHNA and CDR2 as YNFKEQ. This CDR3 has 14 residues. The CDR3 region is CASSQTLAGTEAFF. The CDR3 DNA reads TGTGCCAGCAGCCAAACTTTGGCGGGCACTGAAGCTTTCTTT.

A single count supports this clone. The chain combines TRBV13 with TRBJ2-3; D uncertain. The CDR3 covers 13 residues. V lost 1 base and J lost 1, with 3 bases in between. The germline CDR1 and CDR2 sequences are PRHDT and FYEKMQ (reference sequence). CDR3 sequence reads: CASSLVGTDTQYF. The CDR3 DNA reads TGTGCCAGCAGCTTAGTTGGCACAGATACGCAGTATTTT. The full variable domain, its missing parts supplied by reference TRBV13 and TRBJ2-3, is AAGVIQSPRHLIKEKRETATLKCYPIPRHDTVYWYQQGPGQDPQFLISFYEKMQSDKGSIPDRFSAQQFSDYHSELNMSSLELGDSALYFCASSLVGTDTQYFGPGTRLTVL.

The rearrangement joins TRBV30 to TRBJ1-1; possibly TRBD1 for D (5 bases). Per the germline V gene, CDR1 is GTSNPN and CDR2 is SVGIG (reference sequence). V dropped 1 base and J dropped 1 base, with 7 bases sitting between them. CDR3 length: 13 residues. The CDR3 loop reads CAWSGGTNTEAFF. CDR3 bases: TGTGCCTGGAGTGGGGGCACGAACACTGAAGCTTTCTTT.

This rearrangement joins TRBV2 to TRBJ2-2; possibly TRBD2 for D (5 bases). Germline V gene lookup returns CDR1 SNHLY and CDR2 FYNNEI. The CDR3 runs 14 residues. Trimming stripped 7 bases from V and 2 bases from J, with 11 bases between. This chain's CDR3 is CASKVGVNTGELFF. CDR3 sequence (DNA): TGTGCCAGCAAAGTGGGAGTAAACACCGGGGAGCTGTTTTTT.

The chain couples TRBV2 to TRBJ1-5, with 10 bases identical to TRBD1. The CDR3 runs 15 residues. The junction had 6 bases not matched to a gene; V was cut back by 6 bases and J by 4 bases. Germline V gene data show CDR1 as SNHLY and CDR2 as FYNNEI. CDR3 nucleotides: TGTGCCAGCAGCCCGGGACAGGGGTATAATCAGCCCCAGCATTTT. Its translation is CASSPGQGYNQPQHF.

V is TRBV21-1 and J is TRBJ2-7; the tabulated D call, TRBD2, remains unverified against the DNA. TRBV21-1 is assigned pseudogene status. This CDR3 contains 19 residues. The CDR3 loop reads CASSKAPNLGLTRRYEQYF. CDR3 in DNA: TGTGCCAGCAGCAAAGCTCCTAACTTGGGACTAACTAGGAGGTACGAGCAGTACTTC.

The V and J genes are TRBV30 and TRBJ2-2; 13 nucleotides align to TRBD2. Per the germline V gene, CDR1 is GTSNPN and CDR2 is SVGIG (reference sequence). Losses at the gene ends were 2 bases for V and 3 bases for J; bases not matched to a gene: 9. CDR3 length: 18 amino acids. This CDR3 is CAWSPGTSGTMDTGELFF. Here the CDR3 DNA reads TGTGCCTGGAGTCCCGGGACTAGCGGGACAATGGACACCGGGGAGCTGTTTTTT.

The V call is TRBV7-2, the J call TRBJ2-3, with D maybe TRBD2 (6 bases). The length of the CDR3 is 13 residues. CDR1 is SGHTA, CDR2 FQGNSA, per germline. Trimming cost V 3 bases and J 5 bases, with 9 bases left between them. DNA for the CDR3: TGTGCCAGCAGCTTCCGGGGACTAGATACGCAGTATTTT. It encodes CASSFRGLDTQYF.

J is TRBJ2-1 and V is TRBV4-1; D is possibly TRBD2 (5 bases). Germline-derived CDR1 and CDR2 are MGHRA and YSYEKL. Trimming removed 1 base at V and 7 bases at J, with 14 bases between. There are 15 residues in the CDR3. As DNA, the CDR3 is TGCGCCAGCAGCCAAGTCTCGGGGTATGGGAATGAGCAGTTCTTC. This codes for CASSQVSGYGNEQFF.

V and J are TRBV30 and TRBJ2-3; D gene uncertain. Deletions cut 5 bases from V and 1 base from J, with 13 bases between. The CDR3 is 14 residues long. Germline CDR1 and CDR2: GTSNPN and SVGIG (reference sequence). Written as DNA, the CDR3 is TGTGCCTGGGGGCCCCTAAGCGGCACAGATACGCAGTATTTT. Its translation is CAWGPLSGTDTQYF.

In its sample, this clone was seen once. The chain links TRBV7-2 to TRBJ2-3; D is uncertain. Per the germline V gene, CDR1 is SGHTA and CDR2 is FQGNSA. CDR3 length: 13 amino acids. The V and J ends lost 5 bases and 2 bases respectively, with 8 bases between them. In nucleotides, the CDR3 is TGTGCCAGCAGCGACCGAATCACAGATACGCAGTATTTT. Encoded protein: CASSDRITDTQYF.

This clone was observed once. The chain recombines TRBV7-3 with TRBJ2-3, with D perhaps given as TRBD1 or TRBD2 (5 bases each). Germline values: CDR1 SGHTA, CDR2 FQGTGA. The CDR3 contains 13 residues. V dropped 5 bases and J dropped 2 bases, with 8 bases sitting between them. The CDR3 nucleotides read TGTGCCAGCAGCCCCGGGACCACAGATACGCAGTATTTT. Amino acid sequence: CASSPGTTDTQYF.